Shown below are 29 T cell receptor beta chains from a single sample sequenced in a study of T cell responses to AZD1222 COVID-19 vaccine. Assay: immunoSEQ multiplex PCR; the TCRdb copy retains only in-frame clones and omits some. Of under 200,000 clones in the sample, 88% were seen once. The sample here was peripheral blood, taken 28 days after the second AZD1222 dose. The receptors were sampled from an adult who received the AZD1222 COVID-19 vaccine.

J is TRBJ1-3 and V is TRBV6-5; no definite D call. Trimming stripped 9 bases from V and 4 bases from J, with 7 bases between. There are 11 residues in the CDR3. Germline V gene sequence: CDR1 MNHEY, CDR2 SVGAGI. CDR3 amino acids: CASELGNTIYF. CDR3 sequence (DNA): TGTGCCAGTGAGTTGGGAAACACCATATATTTT.

The rearrangement uses TRBV19 and TRBJ2-3, with TRBD1 as a possible D gene (6 bases). Germline V gene data show CDR1 as LNHDA and CDR2 as SQIVND (reference sequence). CDR3 length equals 16 residues. V lost 3 bases and J lost 1, with 14 bases in between. This CDR3 reads CASSIFRDTRTDTQYF. CDR3 nucleotides: TGTGCCAGTAGTATTTTCCGGGACACCCGCACAGATACGCAGTATTTT.

The genes are TRBV19 and TRBJ2-1, with TRBD1 as a possible D gene (6 bases). Deletions cut 8 bases from V and 5 bases from J, with 40 bases between. Looked up from germline, CDR1 is LNHDA and CDR2 is SQIVND (reference sequence). This CDR3 spans 22 amino acids. The CDR3 region is CASSPSGEQGARHRPANNEQFF. The CDR3 nucleotides read TGTGCCAGTTCCCCCTCCGGCGAACAGGGAGCGCGTCACAGACCGGCTAACAATGAGCAGTTCTTC.

The V gene is TRBV2, the J gene TRBJ1-2, with 7 positions matching TRBD1. J lost 4 bases, V lost 2 bases, and 1 base had no gene match. This CDR3 is built from 13 residues. The germline V gene encodes CDR1 SNHLY and CDR2 FYNNEI. The CDR3 region is CASSENRGYGYTF. The CDR3 bases are TGTGCCAGCAGTGAAAACAGGGGCTATGGCTACACCTTC.

The rearrangement links TRBV29-1 to TRBJ1-1, with 7 bases that match TRBD1. CDR3 size: 14 residues. The J segment lost 6 bases and the V segment lost 8 bases, leaving 15 bases of the junction unmatched. CDR1 is SQVTM and CDR2 is ANQGSEA in the germline V gene. CDR3 in amino acids: CSIGGGAWLSEAFF. CDR3 nucleotide sequence: TGCAGCATAGGAGGGGGCGCTTGGTTATCTGAAGCTTTCTTT.

The chain couples TRBV6-4 to TRBJ1-2, with TRBD1 as a possible D gene (6 bases). V lost 2 bases, J lost 9 bases, and 19 bases lay in between. In germline, CDR1 is MRHNA, CDR2 SNTAGT. The CDR3 is made up of 15 amino acids. CDR3 region: CASSDLQAGAPSYTF. CDR3 nucleotide sequence: TGTGCCAGCAGTGACCTCCAGGCGGGGGCACCAAGCTACACCTTC.

This clone was seen once. V usage is TRBV28 and J usage is TRBJ1-2, with D unresolved. Germline V gene sequence: CDR1 MDHEN, CDR2 SYDVKM. V lost 1 base, J lost 2 bases, and 5 bases lay in between. This CDR3 is built from 13 residues. As DNA, the CDR3 is TGTGCCAGCAGTTTATCGGTGAACTATGGCTACACCTTC. This encodes CASSLSVNYGYTF.

This rearrangement joins TRBV18 to TRBJ2-1; 9 bases are a match to TRBD1. J lost 8 bases, V lost 7 bases, and 12 bases had no gene match. Germline CDR1 and CDR2: KGHSH and LQKENI. This CDR3 comprises 15 residues. Here the CDR3 reads CASYPRDRVSDEQFF. The CDR3, as DNA: TGTGCCAGCTACCCCCGGGACAGGGTATCAGATGAGCAGTTCTTC.

In this sample, this clone turned up once. The rearrangement uses TRBV27 and TRBJ2-7; 12 bases map to TRBD2. Losses at the gene ends were 6 bases for V and 3 bases for J; bases not matched to a gene: 9. The CDR3 has 16 residues. CDR1 and CDR2 from the germline V gene are MNHEY and SMNVEV (reference sequence). The CDR3 loop is CASRLRQTSGSYEQYF. In nucleotides, the CDR3 is TGTGCCAGCAGACTACGCCAGACTAGCGGGAGCTACGAGCAGTACTTC.

The V and J genes are TRBV4-3 and TRBJ2-1; 7 bases are shared with TRBD2. Germline V gene lookup returns CDR1 LGHNA and CDR2 YSLEER. V was pared by 0 bases and J by 9 bases, with 8 bases of the junction left unmatched. CDR3 length: 15 residues. The CDR3 sequence is CASSQDGAGDREQFF. CDR3 DNA: TGCGCCAGCAGCCAAGATGGGGCGGGAGATCGTGAGCAGTTCTTC.

The chain has TRBV3-1 (or the pseudogene TRBV3-2) and TRBJ1-1; maybe TRBD1 (6 bases). Per germline, CDR1 LGHDT and CDR2 YNNKEL (reference sequence). This CDR3 has 14 residues. V was clipped by 2 bases and J by 7 bases, with 14 bases between them. CDR3 sequence (DNA): TGTGCCAGCAGCCAACCGGGGGGCGGGGGTGAAGCTTTCTTT. This encodes CASSQPGGGGEAFF.

This clone was recorded only once. J is TRBJ2-2 and V is TRBV7-8; 12 bases fit TRBD2. Germline assignment: CDR1 SGHVS and CDR2 FQNEAQ. J lost 6 bases, V lost 6 bases, and 11 bases had no gene match. The CDR3 has 17 residues. The CDR3: CASRGSTSGRTPGELFF. CDR3 DNA sequence: TGTGCCAGCAGAGGGTCGACTAGCGGGAGAACGCCCGGGGAGCTGTTTTTT.

The chain uses TRBV6-4 and TRBJ1-5, with D perhaps matching TRBD1 (5 bases). Trimming shortened V by 6 bases and J by 1 base, and 10 bases separated the two germline ends. Germline values: CDR1 MRHNA, CDR2 SNTAGT. This CDR3 is 14 amino acids long. This chain's CDR3 is CASRLQGSNQPQHF. CDR3 nucleotides: TGTGCCAGCAGGCTCCAGGGAAGCAATCAGCCCCAGCATTTT.

The chain is built from TRBV6-2 or TRBV6-3 and TRBJ2-1, with a weak D call TRBD2 (6 bases). The V and J ends lost 1 base and 6 bases respectively, with 10 bases between them. The CDR3 sequence is 14 residues long. Germline CDR1 is MNHEY and CDR2 is SVGEGT. In nucleotides, the CDR3 is TGTGCCAGCAGTTACTTTGGGACTCGCAATGAGCAGTTCTTC. The encoded protein is CASSYFGTRNEQFF.

J is TRBJ2-1 and V is TRBV7-3; 12 bases match TRBD2. CDR1 and CDR2 (germline): SGHTA, FQGTGA. The CDR3 consists of 17 residues. J was trimmed by 7 bases and V by 1 base; bases with no gene match: 8. The CDR3 protein is CASSLRPSGRAVNEQFF. CDR3 coding DNA: TGTGCCAGCAGCTTAAGGCCTAGCGGGAGGGCCGTTAATGAGCAGTTCTTC.

CDR3 protein: CASSPQLGLVDSPLHF. CDR3 sequence (DNA): TGTGCCAGCAGCCCCCAACTGGGCTTGGTGGATTCACCCCTCCACTTT. The V gene is TRBV7-2, the J gene TRBJ1-6; D remains unclear. Between the trimmed V and J ends, which lost 5 bases and 8 bases, there was a span of 19 bases. The CDR3 is 16 amino acids. Germline V CDR1 and CDR2: SGHTA, FQGNSA. Based on the CDR3 plus reference TRBV7-2 and TRBJ1-6, the full variable domain is GAGVSQSPSNKVTEKGKDVELRCDPISGHTALYWYRQSLGQGLEFLIYFQGNSAPDKSGLPSDRFSAERTGGSVSTLTIQRTQQEDSAVYLCASSPQLGLVDSPLHFGNGTRLTVT.

This clone was seen a single time. The chain uses TRBV6-2 or TRBV6-3 and TRBJ2-1, with 13 bases matching TRBD2. Germline CDR1 reads MNHEY; CDR2 reads SVGEGT. This CDR3 is built from 18 residues. The J segment lost 8 bases and the V segment lost 2 bases, leaving 12 bases of the junction unmatched. CDR3 protein: CASSYPTSGRAQVHEQFF. The CDR3 bases are TGTGCCAGCAGTTACCCTACTAGCGGGAGGGCCCAAGTCCATGAGCAGTTCTTC.

This clone came up once. The gene calls are TRBV19 and TRBJ1-6, with 7 nucleotides matching TRBD1. The CDR3 sequence is 14 residues long. The trim removed 5 bases at V and 10 bases at J, leaving 8 bases unmatched. Germline assignment: CDR1 LNHDA and CDR2 SQIVND (reference sequence). In nucleotides, the CDR3 is TGTGCCAGTAGTCCCCGACAGGGAGTCTCACCCCTCCACTTT. It specifies CASSPRQGVSPLHF.

The V call is TRBV5-4, the J call TRBJ2-7, with TRBD2 matching over 13 bases. The germline CDR1 and CDR2 sequences are SGHNT and YYREEE (reference sequence). Trimming cost V 2 bases and J 6 bases; bases outside gene matches: 5. This CDR3 region has 15 residues. CDR3 DNA sequence: TGTGCCAGCAGCTTAGGACTAGCGGGAGTTAGCGAGCAGTACTTC. It codes for CASSLGLAGVSEQYF. The full variable domain, rest sourced from reference TRBV5-4 and TRBJ2-7, is ETGVTQSPTHLIKTRGQQVTLRCSSQSGHNTVSWYQQALGQGPQFIFQYYREEENGRGNFPPRFSGLQFPNYSSELNVNALELDDSALYLCASSLGLAGVSEQYFGPGTRLTVT.

This clone has only one observation. This chain connects TRBV4-1 to TRBJ2-3; D remains ambiguous. Germline CDR1 MGHRA, CDR2 YSYEKL. V was clipped by 0 bases and J by 13 bases, with 14 bases between them. The CDR3 is made up of 13 amino acids. The CDR3 DNA is TGCGCCAGCAGCCAAGAGTACAGCCCCCCGGAGTATTTT. Protein product: CASSQEYSPPEYF.

V and J are TRBV23-1 and TRBJ2-7; tentative D call: TRBD1 (6 bases). TRBV23-1 is known as an ORF, though its function is uncertain. The CDR3 length is 16 residues. V was shortened by 4 bases and J by 4 bases, with 20 bases between the two germline ends. The CDR3 sequence is CASSPRQDRTLYEQYF. The CDR3 DNA sequence: TGCGCCAGCAGTCCACGCCAAGACAGGACTCTGTACGAGCAGTACTTC.

The chain couples TRBV28 to TRBJ2-7; no definite D call. The V end was cut by 7 bases, the J end by 4 bases, with 20 bases between. Germline V lookup: CDR1 MDHEN, CDR2 SYDVKM. This CDR3 has 15 residues. CDR3 in amino acids: CASTPGSVATYEQYF. CDR3 nucleotide sequence: TGTGCCAGCACCCCTGGAAGCGTTGCAACATACGAGCAGTACTTC.

The chain uses TRBV6-5 and TRBJ2-1, with D possibly matching TRBD2 (5 bases). V was trimmed by 6 bases and J by 7 bases, leaving 19 bases between them. This CDR3 is built from 15 residues. Germline values: CDR1 MNHEY, CDR2 SVGAGI. The CDR3 loop reads CASRQRTWRSNEQFF. CDR3 nucleotide sequence: TGTGCCAGCAGACAGAGGACTTGGAGATCAAATGAGCAGTTCTTC.

The V and J genes are TRBV3-1 (or the pseudogene TRBV3-2) and TRBJ2-2; perhaps TRBD1 as D (6 bases). Looked up from germline, CDR1 is LGHDT and CDR2 is YNNKEL (reference sequence). This CDR3 region has 16 residues. The V end was cut by 1 base, the J end by 2 bases, with 11 bases between. CDR3 bases: TGTGCCAGCAGCCAAGTACTGGGGACAAACACCGGGGAGCTGTTTTTT. This codes for CASSQVLGTNTGELFF.

The chain links TRBV19 to TRBJ1-1; D not certain. This CDR3 has 14 residues. Trimming took 3 bases from V and 5 from J, leaving 13 bases between them. The germline CDR1 and CDR2 sequences are LNHDA and SQIVND (reference sequence). The DNA of the CDR3 is TGTGCCAGTAGTATTGGAGGGCCGGGTACTGAAGCTTTCTTT. It encodes CASSIGGPGTEAFF.

J is TRBJ2-6 and V is TRBV11-2; D might be TRBD1 (6 bases). Looked up from germline, CDR1 is SGHAT and CDR2 is FQNNGV. With 1 base removed from V and 2 bases from J, the gap between germline ends came to 9 bases. CDR3 length: 16 amino acids. The CDR3, as DNA: TGTGCCAGCAGCTTAGGTGGGGGCGCTGGGGCCAACGTCCTGACTTTC. It encodes CASSLGGGAGANVLTF.

This clone was detected only once. The chain is built from TRBV7-2 and TRBJ2-3; the match to TRBD1 covers 12 bases. Trimming cost V 3 bases and J 5 bases; bases outside gene matches: 9. Germline assignment: CDR1 SGHTA and CDR2 FQGNSA. CDR3 length equals 17 residues. CDR3: CASSFIFGTGGVDTQYF. The CDR3 region has the DNA TGTGCCAGCAGCTTTATCTTCGGGACAGGGGGCGTAGATACGCAGTATTTT.

This chain connects TRBV13 to TRBJ2-7, with D unresolved. V lost 0 bases, J lost 4 bases, and 7 bases lay in between. CDR3 length: 13 amino acids. Germline CDR1 is PRHDT and CDR2 is FYEKMQ (reference sequence). The chain's CDR3 is CASSLGRTYEQYF. The CDR3 coding sequence is TGTGCCAGCAGCTTAGGCCGGACGTACGAGCAGTACTTC.

The rearrangement uses TRBV3-1 (or the pseudogene TRBV3-2) and TRBJ1-5; weak D call: TRBD1 (5 bases). This CDR3 region has 16 residues. The V gene lost 2 bases and the J gene lost 4 bases, with 15 bases spanning the gap. CDR1 LGHDT and CDR2 YNNKEL come from the germline V gene (reference sequence). The CDR3 region is CASSQNGGADNQPQHF. CDR3 bases: TGTGCCAGCAGCCAAAACGGAGGGGCAGATAATCAGCCCCAGCATTTT.